This T cell receptor beta chain is drawn from a study of T cells after yellow fever vaccination. One entry per CDR3 protein, called by TCRdb with MiXCR from the 5' RACE reads. The sample yields around 610,000 distinct CDR3 sequences, about 13% seen once. CDR3 length: 15 residues. Germline CDR1 and CDR2: KGHSY and FQNENV. V lost 2 bases and J 8 bases, leaving 15 bases between the germline ends. The gene calls are TRBV16 and TRBJ1-4, with a possible D match to TRBD1 (5 bases). The source of this sequence is a man aged 30 to 45 who received the YFV17D yellow fever vaccine. Sample: PBMCs, taken on the day of the yellow fever booster vaccination. The DNA of the CDR3 is TGTGCCAGCAGCCAAGAGGGTCGGAGGGGCGAAAAACTGTTTTTT. This encodes CASSQEGRRGEKLFF.